What follows are 12 T cell receptor beta chains derived from one specimen sequenced in a study of CD8 T cell repertoires and HIV-1 epitope variants. TCRdb keeps only in-frame clones here, not all; method: immunoSEQ multiplex PCR. This table has several thousand clones, roughly two thirds appearing once. Their specific antigens are unknown. The sequencing sample was made of cultured CD8+ T cells derived from PBMCs. These receptors came from a male donor with HIV.

This clone was counted only a few times. This sequence joins TRBV5-6 and TRBJ2-7; a possible D gene is TRBD2 (6 bases). Germline V gene lookup returns CDR1 SGHDT and CDR2 YYEEEE. V dropped 0 bases and J dropped 6 bases, with 10 bases sitting between them. The CDR3 covers 13 residues. CDR3 protein: CASSLGGGAEQYF. CDR3 DNA: TGTGCCAGCAGCTTGGGAGGAGGGGCCGAGCAGTACTTC.

The V gene is TRBV30, the J gene TRBJ1-2; D is unresolved. The V end was cut by 5 bases, the J end by 8 bases, with 12 bases between. Germline values: CDR1 GTSNPN, CDR2 SVGIG (reference sequence). CDR3 length: 11 residues. CDR3 nucleotides: TGTGCCTGGTCCAGGCTCTGGGGCTACACCTTC. The encoded protein is CAWSRLWGYTF.

This chain joins TRBV27 and TRBJ2-5; no clear D gene. The last part of the DNA fits TRBJ2-7 better; the J call may be wrong. Germline CDR1 reads MNHEY; CDR2 reads SMNVEV (reference sequence). The CDR3 is 15 residues long. CDR3 nucleotides: TGTGCCAGCCTCGAAGGACCAGGACCACTCTACGAGCAGTACTTC. Its translation: CASLEGPGPLYEQYF.

The table lists this clone with a count of one. The chain carries TRBV30 and TRBJ2-3; 13 nucleotides line up with TRBD2. From germline, CDR1 is GTSNPN and CDR2 SVGIG (reference sequence). The CDR3 is 15 amino acids. The V segment lost 4 bases and the J segment 6 bases; nucleotides outside the gene matches: 7. CDR3 region: CAWTPTSGGRDTQYF. DNA of the CDR3: TGTGCCTGGACCCCGACTAGCGGGGGGCGGGATACGCAGTATTTT.

The genes are TRBV7-2 and TRBJ2-3; 10 nucleotides line up with TRBD2. The CDR3 runs 18 residues. Trimming removed 3 bases from V and 5 bases from J; junction bases left unmatched: 14. The germline V gene encodes CDR1 SGHTA and CDR2 FQGNSA. CDR3 coding DNA: TGTGCCAGCAGCTTTTGGACTAGCGGTCCGATAGAGGGAGATACGCAGTATTTT. Encoded protein: CASSFWTSGPIEGDTQYF.

This chain joins TRBV28 and TRBJ2-3; perhaps D is TRBD1 or TRBD2 (6 bases each). The V gene lost 4 bases and the J gene lost 2 bases, with 13 bases spanning the gap. From germline, CDR1 is MDHEN and CDR2 SYDVKM. The CDR3 is made up of 15 amino acids. The CDR3 loop reads CASSYLGGHTDTQYF. CDR3 DNA sequence: TGTGCCAGCAGTTACCTCGGGGGCCACACAGATACGCAGTATTTT. The entire variable domain, with the rest obtained from reference TRBV28 and TRBJ2-3, is as follows: DVKVTQSSRYLVKRTGEKVFLECVQDMDHENMFWYRQDPGLGLRLIYFSYDVKMKEKGDIPEGYSVSREKKERFSLILESASTNQTSMYLCASSYLGGHTDTQYFGPGTRLTVL.

The sample holds one count of this clone. This chain connects TRBV9 to TRBJ2-3, with no clear D. The germline V gene has CDR1 SGDLS and CDR2 YYNGEE. Trimming took 2 bases from V and 2 from J, leaving 3 bases between them. The CDR3 totals 12 residues. The CDR3 nucleotides read TGTGCCAGCAGCGTTCACACAGATACGCAGTATTTT. Translated, it gives CASSVHTDTQYF.

This clone was picked up a small number of times. This chain links TRBV11-1 with TRBJ2-7; TRBD1 matches 7 bases. This CDR3 is 13 amino acids long. Trimming removed 5 bases from V and 5 bases from J; junction bases left unmatched: 6. CDR1 is SGHAT and CDR2 is FQDESV in the germline V gene (reference sequence). In DNA, the CDR3 is TGTGCCAGCAGCCCGACAGGGCTCGACGAGCAGTACTTC. Encoded protein: CASSPTGLDEQYF.

V and J are TRBV28 and TRBJ2-7; D is unresolved. CDR1 is MDHEN and CDR2 is SYDVKM in the germline V gene. V was cut by 4 bases and J by 3 bases, with 16 bases left in between. CDR3 length: 15 residues. DNA for the CDR3: TGTGCCAGCAGTTCCTACCAAGGAAAGGGCTACGAGCAGTACTTC. Its protein product is CASSSYQGKGYEQYF.

The CDR3 nucleotides read TGTGCCAGCAGCCAAGGGTTCGGGGGAGCCCTCACAGATACGCAGTATTTT. It translates to CASSQGFGGALTDTQYF. V gene TRBV14 combines with J gene TRBJ2-3; the D gene is possibly TRBD2 (6 bases). The CDR3 runs to 17 residues. Germline CDR1 and CDR2: SGHDN and FVKESK. The V and J ends lost 1 base and 2 bases respectively, with 16 bases between them. The full variable domain, completed using reference TRBV14 and TRBJ2-3, is EAGVTQFPSHSVIEKGQTVTLRCDPISGHDNLYWYRRVMGKEIKFLLHFVKESKQDESGMPNNRFLAERTGGTYSTLKVQPAELEDSGVYFCASSQGFGGALTDTQYFGPGTRLTVL.

The chain couples TRBV6-5 to TRBJ2-7; 7 nucleotides agree with TRBD1. V shed 0 bases, J shed 2 bases, and the junction held 7 bases outside the gene matches. Germline-derived CDR1 and CDR2 are MNHEY and SVGAGI. The CDR3 is made up of 16 amino acids. CDR3 in DNA: TGTGCCAGCAGTTACTCGGGTACAGGGGCCGCCTACGAGCAGTACTTC. Translating gives CASSYSGTGAAYEQYF.

This clone was seen only a few times. The genes are TRBV7-2 and TRBJ2-7; the D gene could be TRBD1 or TRBD2 (5 bases each). Trimming stripped 5 bases from V and 4 bases from J, with 15 bases between. Looked up from germline, CDR1 is SGHTA and CDR2 is FQGNSA. This CDR3 region has 14 residues. CDR3: CASSVPGRQYEQYF. CDR3 DNA: TGTGCCAGCAGCGTTCCGGGACGACAATACGAGCAGTACTTC.